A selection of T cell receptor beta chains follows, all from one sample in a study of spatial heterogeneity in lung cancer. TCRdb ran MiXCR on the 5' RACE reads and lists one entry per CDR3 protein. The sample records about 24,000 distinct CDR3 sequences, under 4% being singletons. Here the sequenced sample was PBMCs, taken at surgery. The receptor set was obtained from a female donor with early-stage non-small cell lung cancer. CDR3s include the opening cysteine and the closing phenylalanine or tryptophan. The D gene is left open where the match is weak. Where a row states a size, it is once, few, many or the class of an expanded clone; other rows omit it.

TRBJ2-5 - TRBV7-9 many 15 CASTLERRSQETQYF TGTGCCAGCACCTTGGAGCGGAGGTCCCAAGAGACCCAGTACTTC
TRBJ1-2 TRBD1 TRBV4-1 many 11 CATRQGGGYTF TGCGCCACCAGACAGGGTGGTGGCTACACCTTC
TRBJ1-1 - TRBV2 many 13 CASSAFMNTEAFF TGTGCCAGCAGTGCCTTTATGAACACTGAAGCTTTCTTT
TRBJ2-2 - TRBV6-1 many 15 CASSEANMGAGELFF TGTGCCAGCAGTGAAGCTAACATGGGCGCCGGGGAGCTGTTTTTT
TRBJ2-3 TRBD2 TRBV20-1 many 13 CSASLAGADTQYF TGCAGTGCGTCGCTAGCGGGAGCAGATACGCAGTATTTT
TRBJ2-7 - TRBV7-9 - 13 CASSFDGPYEQYF TGTGCCAGCAGCTTCGACGGTCCCTACGAGCAGTACTTC
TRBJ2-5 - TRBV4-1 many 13 CASSRSGGETQYF TGCGCCAGCAGCCGGTCAGGGGGGGAGACCCAGTACTTC
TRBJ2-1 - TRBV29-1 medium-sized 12 CSAMPGNNEQFF TGCAGCGCAATGCCGGGGAACAATGAGCAGTTCTTC
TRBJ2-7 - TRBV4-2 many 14 CASSQDSGSYEQYF TGTGCCAGCAGCCAAGATTCGGGCTCCTACGAGCAGTACTTC
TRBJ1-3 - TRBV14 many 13 CASSQSWENTIYF TGTGCCAGCAGCCAGAGTTGGGAAAACACCATATATTTT
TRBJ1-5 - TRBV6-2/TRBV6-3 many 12 CASSNPNQPQHF TGTGCCAGCTCTAACCCCAATCAGCCCCAGCATTTT
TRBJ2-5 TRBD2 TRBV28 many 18 CASSTSMRAGTYQETQYF TGTGCCAGCAGTACCTCGATGCGAGCGGGGACGTACCAAGAGACCCAGTACTTC
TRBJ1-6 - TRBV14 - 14 CASSHGTTNSPLHF TGTGCCAGCAGCCACGGGACGACCAATTCACCCCTCCACTTT
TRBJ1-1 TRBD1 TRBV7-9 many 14 CASSQTGERTEAFF TGTGCCAGCAGCCAAACAGGGGAGAGGACTGAAGCTTTCTTT
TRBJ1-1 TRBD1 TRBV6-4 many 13 CATETGNHTEAFF TGTGCCACCGAGACAGGGAACCACACTGAAGCTTTCTTT
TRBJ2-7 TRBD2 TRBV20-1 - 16 CSAKSYLAVMSYEQYF TGCAGTGCAAAATCCTACCTAGCGGTTATGTCCTACGAGCAGTACTTC
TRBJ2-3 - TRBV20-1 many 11 CSAERADTQYF TGCAGTGCGGAACGGGCAGATACGCAGTATTTT
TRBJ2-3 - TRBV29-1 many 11 CSVGLEHTQYF TGCAGCGTTGGCCTAGAGCATACGCAGTATTTT
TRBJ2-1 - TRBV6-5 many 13 CASSRKGYNEQFF TGTGCCAGCAGTCGCAAGGGGTACAATGAGCAGTTCTTC
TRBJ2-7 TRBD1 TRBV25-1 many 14 CASSEKDRDPEQYF TGTGCCAGCAGTGAAAAGGACAGGGACCCCGAGCAGTACTTC
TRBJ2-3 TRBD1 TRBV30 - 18 CAWSNGGVGQGYTDTQYF TGTGCCTGGAGTAATGGGGGCGTGGGACAGGGATACACAGATACGCAGTATTTT
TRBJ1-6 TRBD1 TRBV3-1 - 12 CASSLGQAPLHF TGTGCCAGCAGCCTAGGACAGGCCCCCCTCCACTTT
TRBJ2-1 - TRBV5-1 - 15 CASSLGGVGYNEQFF TGCGCCAGCAGCTTGGGCGGGGTCGGCTACAATGAGCAGTTCTTC